This paragraph covers one TCR beta chain sequence. CDR1 is KGHSH and CDR2 is LQKENI in the germline V gene. The CDR3 contains 14 residues. Trimming at V came to 4 bases and at J to 6 bases, leaving 8 bases not matched to a gene. Authors' data handling: Nucleated cell counts were estimated from reference gene primer amplification. Libraries were prepared by immunoSEQ multiplex PCR; TCRdb keeps only in-frame clonotypes and omits some of them. The DNA gave D and trimming, while V, J and clone size come from that table. The table shows about 34,000 clones, with roughly 91% occurring only once. The data originate from a study of blood T cell repertoires in COVID-19. Study details: From the United States, Italy and Spain came samples of acute and convalescent COVID-19. Sources were T cells, B-cell-depleted T cells, or PBMCs; the material itself was cDNA or gDNA.

This receptor was taken from a man older than 75 with acute or convalescent COVID-19. The sequenced sample was peripheral blood. This chain joins TRBV18 and TRBJ1-2; 7 nucleotides match TRBD1. Here the CDR3 reads CASSLTDREDGYTF. In DNA form, the CDR3 reads TGTGCCAGCTCACTAACAGACAGGGAGGATGGCTACACCTTC.